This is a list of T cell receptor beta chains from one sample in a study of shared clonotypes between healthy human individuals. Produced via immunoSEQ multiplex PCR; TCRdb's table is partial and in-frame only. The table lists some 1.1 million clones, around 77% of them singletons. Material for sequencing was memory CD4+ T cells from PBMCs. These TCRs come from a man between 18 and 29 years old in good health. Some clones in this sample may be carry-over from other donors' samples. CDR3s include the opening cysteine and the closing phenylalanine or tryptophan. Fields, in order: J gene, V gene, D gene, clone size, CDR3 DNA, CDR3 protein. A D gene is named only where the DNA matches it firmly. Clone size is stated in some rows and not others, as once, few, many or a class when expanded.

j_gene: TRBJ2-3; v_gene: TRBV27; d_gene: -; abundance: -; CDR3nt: TGTGCCAGCAGTTTAGGGGGGCCAGATACGCAGTATTTT; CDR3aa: CASSLGGPDTQYF
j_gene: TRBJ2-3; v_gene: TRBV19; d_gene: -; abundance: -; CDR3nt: TGTGCCAGTAGTATAAATCGGCCCCGAGATACGCAGTATTTT; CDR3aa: CASSINRPRDTQYF
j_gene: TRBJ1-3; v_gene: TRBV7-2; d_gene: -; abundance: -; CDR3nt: TGTGCCAGCAGCCCAGGACGGTTTTCTGGAAACACCATATATTTT; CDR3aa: CASSPGRFSGNTIYF
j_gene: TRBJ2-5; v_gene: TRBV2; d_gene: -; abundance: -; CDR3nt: TGTGCCAGCAGTGAATCGGGGGAGACCCAGTACTTC; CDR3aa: CASSESGETQYF
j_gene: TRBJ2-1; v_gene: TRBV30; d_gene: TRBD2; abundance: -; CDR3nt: TGTGCCTGGAGTGTTGGAGCGGGAGGGGGCTTAAATGAGCAGTTCTTC; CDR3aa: CAWSVGAGGGLNEQFF
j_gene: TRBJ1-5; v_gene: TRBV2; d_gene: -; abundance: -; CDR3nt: TGTGCCAGCAGTGAAGGTGTGTTGGCAGCTTATAGCAATCAGCCCCAGCATTTT; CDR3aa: CASSEGVLAAYSNQPQHF
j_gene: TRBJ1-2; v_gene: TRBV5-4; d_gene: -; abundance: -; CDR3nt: TGTGCCAGCAGCCCCGACATTAACAGGAACTATGGCTACACCTTC; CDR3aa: CASSPDINRNYGYTF
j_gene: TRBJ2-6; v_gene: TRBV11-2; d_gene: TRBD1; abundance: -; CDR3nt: TGTGCCAGCAGCTTAGGGACAGGTTCCTCTGGGGCCAACGTCCTGACTTTC; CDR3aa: CASSLGTGSSGANVLTF
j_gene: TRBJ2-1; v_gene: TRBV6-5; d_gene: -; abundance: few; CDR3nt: TGTGCCAGCAGCCTGGGACTTTTCAATGAGCAGTTCTTC; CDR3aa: CASSLGLFNEQFF
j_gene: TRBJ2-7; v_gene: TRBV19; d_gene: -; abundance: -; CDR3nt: TGTGCCAGTAGTATAGTCTTCGCGGCCGGGACCTACGAGCAGTACTTC; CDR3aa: CASSIVFAAGTYEQYF
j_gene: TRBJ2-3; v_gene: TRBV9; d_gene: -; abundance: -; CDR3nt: TGTGCCAGCAGCGTAGTCGGGGACACCACAGATACGCAGTATTTT; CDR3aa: CASSVVGDTTDTQYF
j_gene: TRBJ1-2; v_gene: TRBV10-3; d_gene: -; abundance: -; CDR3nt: TGTGCCATCAGTAGACAGGCCGGTAACTATGGCTACACCTTC; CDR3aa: CAISRQAGNYGYTF
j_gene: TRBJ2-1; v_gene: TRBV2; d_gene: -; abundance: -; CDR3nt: TGTGCCAGCAGTGACAGGGGCTACAATGAGCAGTTCTTC; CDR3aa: CASSDRGYNEQFF
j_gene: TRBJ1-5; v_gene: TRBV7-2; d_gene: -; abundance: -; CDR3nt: TGTGCCAGCAGCCTAAACGGGGTGGGCAATCAGCCCCAGCATTTT; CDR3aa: CASSLNGVGNQPQHF
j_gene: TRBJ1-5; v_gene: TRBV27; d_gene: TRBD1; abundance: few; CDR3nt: TGTGCCAGCAGTTCCCTGGACAGGTTGGGAGCCCAGCATTTT; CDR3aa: CASSSLDRLGAQHF
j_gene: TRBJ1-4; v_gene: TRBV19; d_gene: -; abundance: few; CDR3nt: TGTGCCAGTAGCCGGAGTCTCGGCGGCGAAAAACTGTTTTTT; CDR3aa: CASSRSLGGEKLFF
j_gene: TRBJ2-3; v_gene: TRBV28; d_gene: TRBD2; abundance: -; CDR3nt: TGTGCCAGCAGTGAGCTAGCGGCAGATACGCAGTATTTT; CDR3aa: CASSELAADTQYF
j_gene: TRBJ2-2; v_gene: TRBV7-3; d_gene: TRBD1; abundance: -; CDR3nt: TGTGCCAGCAGCCCTCAGGGGGCAAGGGAGCTGTTTTTT; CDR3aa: CASSPQGARELFF
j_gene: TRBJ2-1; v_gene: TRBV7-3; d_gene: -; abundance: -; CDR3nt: TGTGCCAGCAGCCGAGACGGCCCAGACAATGAGCAGTTCTTC; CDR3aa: CASSRDGPDNEQFF
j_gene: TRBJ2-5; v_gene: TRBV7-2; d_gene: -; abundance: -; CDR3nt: TGTGCCAGCAGCCTGGCCCTAGGAAGGCCCCAAGAGACCCAGTACTTC; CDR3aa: CASSLALGRPQETQYF
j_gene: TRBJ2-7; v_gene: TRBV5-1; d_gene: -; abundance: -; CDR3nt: TGCGCCAGCAGCTTGGTGCGGGGCACCTACGAGCAGTACTTC; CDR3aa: CASSLVRGTYEQYF
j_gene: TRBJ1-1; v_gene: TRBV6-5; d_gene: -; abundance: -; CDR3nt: TGTGCCAGCAACCCCGGCATTACGGGGGAAGCTTTCTTT; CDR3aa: CASNPGITGEAFF
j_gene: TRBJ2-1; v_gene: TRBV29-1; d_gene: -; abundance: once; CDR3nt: TGCAGCGTTGCGAGGCAGACCTACAATGAGCAGTTCTTC; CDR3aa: CSVARQTYNEQFF
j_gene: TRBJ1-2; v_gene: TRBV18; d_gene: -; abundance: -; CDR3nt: TGTGCCAGCTCACCCGTTGACGGTGGCTACACCTTC; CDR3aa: CASSPVDGGYTF
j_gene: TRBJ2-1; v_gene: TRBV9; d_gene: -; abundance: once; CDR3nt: TGTGCCAGCAGCACGGCCCGGGTGGGTGAGCAGTTCTTC; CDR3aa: CASSTARVGEQFF
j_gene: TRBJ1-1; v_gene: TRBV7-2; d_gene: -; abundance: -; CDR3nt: TGTGCCAGCAGCCCCCAGGGCGGGTACACTGAAGCTTTCTTT; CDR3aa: CASSPQGGYTEAFF
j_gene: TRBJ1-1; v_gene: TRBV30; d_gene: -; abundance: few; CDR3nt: TGTGCCTGGAGTGAAATGGGGGCCACGGCTTTCTTT; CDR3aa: CAWSEMGATAFF
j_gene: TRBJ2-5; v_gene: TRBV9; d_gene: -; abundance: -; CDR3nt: TGTGCCAGCAGCGGACTATCCACGGAGACCCAGTACTTC; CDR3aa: CASSGLSTETQYF
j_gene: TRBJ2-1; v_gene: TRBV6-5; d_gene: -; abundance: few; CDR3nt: TGTGCCAGCAGTTCCACCTTGGGGAATGAGCAGTTCTTC; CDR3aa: CASSSTLGNEQFF
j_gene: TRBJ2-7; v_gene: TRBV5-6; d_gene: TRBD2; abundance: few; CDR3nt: TGTGCCAGCACCGGCGGGAGGAAACAGCAGTACTTC; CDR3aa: CASTGGRKQQYF